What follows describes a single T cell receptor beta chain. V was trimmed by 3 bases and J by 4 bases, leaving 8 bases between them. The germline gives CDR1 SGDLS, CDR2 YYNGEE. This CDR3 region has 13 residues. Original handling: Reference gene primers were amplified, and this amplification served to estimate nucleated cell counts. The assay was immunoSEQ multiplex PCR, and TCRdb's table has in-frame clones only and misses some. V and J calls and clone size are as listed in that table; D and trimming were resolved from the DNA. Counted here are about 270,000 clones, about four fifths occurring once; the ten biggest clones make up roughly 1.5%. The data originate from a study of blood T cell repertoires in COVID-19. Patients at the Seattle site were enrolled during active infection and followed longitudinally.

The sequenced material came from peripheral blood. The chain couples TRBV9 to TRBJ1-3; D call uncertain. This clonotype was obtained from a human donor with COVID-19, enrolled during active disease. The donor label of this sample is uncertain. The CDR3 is CASSGRGGNTIYF. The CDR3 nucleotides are TGTGCCAGCAGCGGACGAGGGGGAAACACCATATATTTT.